This T cell receptor (beta chain) emerged from a study of memory CD4+ T cells and cytomegalovirus serostatus. Findings of the study overall: The CMV-associated TCR signature appears largely within the CD4+ memory repertoire.

Germline lookup yields CDR1 MDHEN and CDR2 SYDVKM. The CDR3 extends over 16 amino acids. J was trimmed by 5 bases and V by 4 bases; bases with no gene match: 13. Clones were sequenced by immunoSEQ multiplex PCR, and TCRdb holds only the in-frame ones, with some missing. Of 61,000 or so clones in the sample, around 80% were seen once. Single viable CD3+CD4+CD8-CD45RO+ cells were sorted as the memory CD4+ T cells. As concerns this clone: Its target is not known.

The TCR sequence derives from an adult in good health and CMV-seronegative. Some clones in this sample may be carry-over from other donors' samples. This sequence joins TRBV28 and TRBJ2-7; 8 nucleotides line up with TRBD2. Sequences were obtained from memory CD4+ T cells from blood. CDR3 sequence reads: CASSSVVGGAHNEQYF. As DNA, the CDR3 is TGTGCCAGCAGTTCTGTGGTCGGGGGGGCTCATAACGAGCAGTACTTC.